Presented here are 7 T cell receptor beta chains from one specimen sequenced in a study of shared clonotypes between healthy human individuals. TCRdb's copy holds only in-frame clones and misses some; the assay was immunoSEQ multiplex PCR. The profile shows millions of clones, approximately 95% of them singletons. The sample was naive CD4+ T cells from PBMCs. Subset given: CD45RA+ positively selected. These receptors were obtained from a man aged 18 to 30 in good health. Some clones in this sample may be carry-over from other donors' samples.

Of note for this clone: Other DNA sequences in this specimen translate into the identical CDR3. CDR3 sequence reads: CASSLARETQYF. Written as DNA, the CDR3 is TGTGCCAGCAGCTTAGCTCGGGAGACCCAGTACTTC. The gene calls are TRBV11-2 and TRBJ2-5; D not resolved. CDR1 and CDR2 from the germline V gene are SGHAT and FQNNGV. Trimming removed 1 base at V and 5 bases at J, with 5 bases between. CDR3 length equals 12 residues. Together with reference TRBV11-2 and TRBJ2-5, the CDR3 gives the full variable domain: EAGVAQSPRYKIIEKRQSVAFWCNPISGHATLYWYQQILGQGPKLLIQFQNNGVVDDSQLPKDRFSAERLKGVDSTLKIQPAKLEDSAVYLCASSLARETQYFGPGTRLLVL.

This clone has just one count. The J gene is TRBJ2-5, the V gene TRBV7-2; D assignment may be TRBD1 or TRBD2 (6 bases each). CDR1 is SGHTA and CDR2 is FQGNSA in the germline V gene. This CDR3 region has 15 residues. Deletions cut 3 bases from V and 3 bases from J, with 14 bases between. The CDR3 protein is CASSFGPGGEETQYF. DNA for the CDR3: TGTGCCAGCAGCTTTGGTCCCGGGGGCGAAGAGACCCAGTACTTC.

This clone was picked up a small number of times. V and J are TRBV15 and TRBJ1-1, with D possibly TRBD1 on 5 matching bases. The CDR3 spans 14 residues. Looked up from germline, CDR1 is LNHNV and CDR2 is YYDKDF (reference sequence). The V and J ends lost 5 bases and 5 bases respectively, with 15 bases between them. Here the CDR3 DNA reads TGTGCCACCAGCGGGGGAAGACGGGAGACTGAAGCTTTCTTT. It specifies CATSGGRRETEAFF.

The chain couples TRBV5-1 to TRBJ2-6; D is unclear. Trimming took 7 bases from V and 4 from J, leaving 9 bases between them. CDR1 and CDR2 from the germline V gene are SGHRS and YFSETQ. This CDR3 is 13 amino acids long. The CDR3 region has the DNA TGCGCCAGCGCCCGCGGAGGGGCCAACGTCCTGACTTTC. Translation gives CASARGGANVLTF.

CDR3 residues: CASSLTPGRGAGNEQFF. CDR3 bases: TGTGCCAGCAGCTTAACCCCGGGCCGGGGCGCAGGCAATGAGCAGTTCTTC. The chain combines TRBV7-3 with TRBJ2-1; perhaps D is TRBD1 or TRBD2 (5 bases each). V dropped 0 bases and J dropped 6 bases, with 18 bases sitting between them. Germline lookup yields CDR1 SGHTA and CDR2 FQGTGA. The length of the CDR3 is 17 residues.

J is TRBJ1-2 and V is TRBV6-5, with 8 positions matching TRBD1. This CDR3 contains 14 residues. V shed 1 base, J shed 2 bases, and the junction held 0 bases outside the gene matches. Germline CDR1 is MNHEY and CDR2 is SVGAGI. The DNA for the CDR3 is TGTGCCAGCAGTTACTGGGACAGGAACTATGGCTACACCTTC. Its protein is CASSYWDRNYGYTF.

On this clone: The same CDR3 also results from other DNA sequences found in this sample. CDR3 loop: CASSLRGETQYF. Written as DNA, the CDR3 is TGTGCCAGCAGCCTGCGAGGAGAGACCCAGTACTTC. The rearrangement joins TRBV28 to TRBJ2-5; D uncertain. Germline assignment: CDR1 MDHEN and CDR2 SYDVKM. Trimming shortened V by 6 bases and J by 4 bases, and 9 bases separated the two germline ends. CDR3 length: 12 residues.